This T cell receptor beta chain was sequenced in a study of blood T cells in healthy people across ages. Combining a sample-barcoded 5' primer with a J-beta primer mix, a second PCR ran for about 6 to 12 cycles. TCRdb re-called the 5' RACE reads through MiXCR, storing one row per CDR3 protein. The data hold 1.2 million to 1.5 million distinct CDR3 sequences, with 42% observed a single time. CDR3 size: 13 residues. The germline CDR1 and CDR2 sequences are SQVTM and ANQGSEA. V gave up 4 bases and J gave up 2 bases, with 10 bases separating them. The sequenced sample was blood. This TCR derives from a woman younger than 30 in good health. The rearrangement links TRBV29-1 to TRBJ2-3; D gene uncertain. The chain's CDR3 is CSVGVQYTDTQYF. The CDR3 bases are TGCAGCGTTGGAGTCCAGTACACAGATACGCAGTATTTT.